The T cell receptor (beta chain) under discussion was sequenced for a study of OX40 agonist ivuxolimab in advanced cancers. At the level of the study: An agonistic anti-OX40 (CD134) antibody, ivuxolimab, was used to treat the patients.

This table comes from immunoSEQ multiplex PCR, and its TCRdb copy is limited to in-frame clones, with some not included. The data contain tens of thousands of clones, 89% of them singletons. With 6 bases clipped from V and 6 bases from J, the junction kept 10 bases outside the gene matches. The germline gives CDR1 SQVTM, CDR2 ANQGSEA. CDR3 size: 14 residues. V usage is TRBV29-1 and J usage is TRBJ2-2, with 7 positions matching TRBD2. The receptor comes from an adult with an advanced solid tumor such as melanoma, head and neck, liver or kidney cancer. The sample consisted of CD4+ or CD8+ T cells sorted from blood, taken in a trial of the OX40 agonist ivuxolimab. CDR3 sequence (DNA): TGCAGCGTCGGGAGGACAAGCTCTGCCGGGGAGCTGTTTTTT. It yields the protein CSVGRTSSAGELFF.